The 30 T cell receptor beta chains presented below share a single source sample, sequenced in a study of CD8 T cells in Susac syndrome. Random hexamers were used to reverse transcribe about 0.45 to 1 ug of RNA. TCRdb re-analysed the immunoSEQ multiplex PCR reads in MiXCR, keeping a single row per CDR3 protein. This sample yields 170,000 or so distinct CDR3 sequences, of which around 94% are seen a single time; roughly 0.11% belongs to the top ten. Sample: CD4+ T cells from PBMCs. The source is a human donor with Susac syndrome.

As DNA, the CDR3 is TGTGCCAGCAGCTTAGAAACAGGGGCGGGGGAGCAGTACTTC. This encodes CASSLETGAGEQYF. This chain uses TRBV13 with TRBJ2-7, with D possibly matching TRBD1 (7 bases). This CDR3 is 14 amino acids long. The V and J ends lost 1 base and 7 bases respectively, with 14 bases between them. Germline V lookup: CDR1 PRHDT, CDR2 FYEKMQ (reference sequence).

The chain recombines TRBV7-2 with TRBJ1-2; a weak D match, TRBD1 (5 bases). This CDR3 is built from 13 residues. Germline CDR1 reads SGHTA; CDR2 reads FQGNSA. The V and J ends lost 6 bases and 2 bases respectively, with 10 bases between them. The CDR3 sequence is CASRPQENYGYTF. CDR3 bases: TGTGCCAGCAGGCCACAGGAGAACTATGGCTACACCTTC. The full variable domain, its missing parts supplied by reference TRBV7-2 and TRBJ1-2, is GAGVSQSPSNKVTEKGKDVELRCDPISGHTALYWYRQSLGQGLEFLIYFQGNSAPDKSGLPSDRFSAERTGGSVSTLTIQRTQQEDSAVYLCASRPQENYGYTFGSGTRLTVV.

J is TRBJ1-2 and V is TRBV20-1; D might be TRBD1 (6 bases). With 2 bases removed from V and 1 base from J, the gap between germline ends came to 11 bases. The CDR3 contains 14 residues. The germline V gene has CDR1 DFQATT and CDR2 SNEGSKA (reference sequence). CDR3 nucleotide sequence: TGCAGTGCTAGAAAGGACAGCCTTAACTATGGCTACACCTTC. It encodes CSARKDSLNYGYTF.

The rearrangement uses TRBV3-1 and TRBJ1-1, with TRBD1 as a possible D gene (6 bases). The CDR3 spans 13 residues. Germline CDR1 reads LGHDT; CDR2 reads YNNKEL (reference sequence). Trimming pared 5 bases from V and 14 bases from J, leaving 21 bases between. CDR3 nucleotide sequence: TGTGCCAGCAGCTTCGGGCTCGACAGGTCGGGGTTCTTT. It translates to CASSFGLDRSGFF.

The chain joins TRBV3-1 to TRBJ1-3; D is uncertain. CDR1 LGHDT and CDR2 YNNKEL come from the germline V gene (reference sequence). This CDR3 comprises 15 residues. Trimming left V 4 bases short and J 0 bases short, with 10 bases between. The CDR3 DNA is TGTGCCAGCAGCCTAAAGAGCATCTCTGGAAACACCATATATTTT. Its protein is CASSLKSISGNTIYF.

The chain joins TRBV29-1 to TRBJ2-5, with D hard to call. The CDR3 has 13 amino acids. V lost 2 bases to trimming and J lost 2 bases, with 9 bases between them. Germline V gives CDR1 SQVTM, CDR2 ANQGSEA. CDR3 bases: TGCAGCGTTGAAATAGACACACAAGAGACCCAGTACTTC. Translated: CSVEIDTQETQYF.

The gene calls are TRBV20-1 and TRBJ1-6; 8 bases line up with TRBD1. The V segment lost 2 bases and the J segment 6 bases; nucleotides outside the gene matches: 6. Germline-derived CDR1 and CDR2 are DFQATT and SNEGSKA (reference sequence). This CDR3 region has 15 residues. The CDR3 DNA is TGCAGTGCTAGATCCGGACAGGGTTTTAATTCACCCCTCCACTTT. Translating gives CSARSGQGFNSPLHF.

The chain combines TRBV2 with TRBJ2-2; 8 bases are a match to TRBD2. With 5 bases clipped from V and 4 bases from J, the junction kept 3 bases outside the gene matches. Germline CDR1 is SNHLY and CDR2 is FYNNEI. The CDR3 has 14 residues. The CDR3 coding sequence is TGTGCCAGCAGTAATAGCGGGGCCACCGGGGAGCTGTTTTTT. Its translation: CASSNSGATGELFF.

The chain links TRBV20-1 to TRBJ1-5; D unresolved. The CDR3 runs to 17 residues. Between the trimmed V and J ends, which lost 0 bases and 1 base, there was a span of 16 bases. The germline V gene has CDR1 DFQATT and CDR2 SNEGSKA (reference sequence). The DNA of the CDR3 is TGCAGTGCTAGAGACGATGCGCTCGATCCCAGCAATCAGCCCCAGCATTTT. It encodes CSARDDALDPSNQPQHF.

The CDR3 DNA reads as TGCAGCGTTGACTCGACCACAGATACGCAGTATTTT. Residues: CSVDSTTDTQYF. The chain combines TRBV29-1 with TRBJ2-3; D not resolved. The CDR3 contains 12 residues. CDR1 is SQVTM, CDR2 ANQGSEA, per germline. The V end lost 3 bases, the J end lost 2 bases, and 6 bases lay between the germline ends.

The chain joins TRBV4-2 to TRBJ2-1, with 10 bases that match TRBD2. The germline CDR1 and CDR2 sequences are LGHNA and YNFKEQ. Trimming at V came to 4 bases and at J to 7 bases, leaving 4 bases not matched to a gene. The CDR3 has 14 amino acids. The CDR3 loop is CASSRGLALNEQFF. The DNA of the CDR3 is TGTGCCAGCAGCCGGGGACTAGCGCTTAATGAGCAGTTCTTC.

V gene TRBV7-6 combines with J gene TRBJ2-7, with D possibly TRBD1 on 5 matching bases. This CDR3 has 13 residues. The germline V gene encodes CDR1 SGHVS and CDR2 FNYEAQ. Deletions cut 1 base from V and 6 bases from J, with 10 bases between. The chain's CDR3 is CASSLGQSTEQYF. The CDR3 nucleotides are TGTGCCAGCAGCTTAGGACAGTCTACCGAGCAGTACTTC.

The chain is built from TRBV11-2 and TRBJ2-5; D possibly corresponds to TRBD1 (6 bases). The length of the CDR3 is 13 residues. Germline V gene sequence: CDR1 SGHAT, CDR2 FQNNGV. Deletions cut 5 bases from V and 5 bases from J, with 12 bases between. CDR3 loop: CASSRGIGETQYF. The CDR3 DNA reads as TGTGCCAGCAGCAGGGGGATCGGTGAGACCCAGTACTTC.

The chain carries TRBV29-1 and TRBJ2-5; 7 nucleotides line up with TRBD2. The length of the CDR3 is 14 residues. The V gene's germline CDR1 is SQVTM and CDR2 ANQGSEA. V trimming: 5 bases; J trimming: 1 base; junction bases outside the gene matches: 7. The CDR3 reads CSVTRTGGQETQYF. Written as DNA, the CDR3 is TGCAGCGTTACTAGAACGGGGGGCCAAGAGACCCAGTACTTC.

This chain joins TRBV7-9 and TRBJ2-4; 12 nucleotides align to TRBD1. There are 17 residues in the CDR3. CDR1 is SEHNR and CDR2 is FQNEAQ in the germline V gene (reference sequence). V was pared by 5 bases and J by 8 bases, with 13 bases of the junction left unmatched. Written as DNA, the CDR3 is TGTGCCAGCAGCCCATCGGGACAGGGGGCATGGTTGGACATTCAGTACTTC. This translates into CASSPSGQGAWLDIQYF. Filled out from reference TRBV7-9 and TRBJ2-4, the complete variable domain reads DTGVSQNPRHKITKRGQNVTFRCDPISEHNRLYWYRQTLGQGPEFLTYFQNEAQLEKSRLLSDRFSAERPKGSFSTLEIQRTEQGDSAMYLCASSPSGQGAWLDIQYFGAGTRLSVL.

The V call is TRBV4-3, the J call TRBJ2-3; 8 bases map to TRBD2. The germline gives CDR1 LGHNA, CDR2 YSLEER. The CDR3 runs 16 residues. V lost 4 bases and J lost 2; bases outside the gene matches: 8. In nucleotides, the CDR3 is TGCGCCAGCAGCCTTAGCGGGGTAATCTCCACAGATACGCAGTATTTT. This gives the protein CASSLSGVISTDTQYF.

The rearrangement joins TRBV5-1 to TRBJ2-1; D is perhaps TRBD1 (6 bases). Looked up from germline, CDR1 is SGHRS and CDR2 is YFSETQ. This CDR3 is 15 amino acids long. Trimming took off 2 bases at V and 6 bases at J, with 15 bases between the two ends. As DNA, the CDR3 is TGCGCCAGCAGCTTTTCGGGCAGGGGTGGCAATGAGCAGTTCTTC. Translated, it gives CASSFSGRGGNEQFF.

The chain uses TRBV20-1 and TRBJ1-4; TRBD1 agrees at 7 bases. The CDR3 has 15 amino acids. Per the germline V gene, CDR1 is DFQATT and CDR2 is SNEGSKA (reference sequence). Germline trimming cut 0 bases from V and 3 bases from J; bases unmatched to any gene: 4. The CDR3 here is CSARDPGGANEKLFF. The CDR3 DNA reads TGCAGTGCTAGAGATCCAGGGGGGGCTAATGAAAAACTGTTTTTT.

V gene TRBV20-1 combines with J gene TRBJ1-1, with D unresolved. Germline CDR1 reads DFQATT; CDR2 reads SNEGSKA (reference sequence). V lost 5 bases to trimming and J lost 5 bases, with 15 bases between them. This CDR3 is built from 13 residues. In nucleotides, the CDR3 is TGCAGTGCTCTCTCCGGACTGGAGACTGAAGCTTTCTTT. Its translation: CSALSGLETEAFF.

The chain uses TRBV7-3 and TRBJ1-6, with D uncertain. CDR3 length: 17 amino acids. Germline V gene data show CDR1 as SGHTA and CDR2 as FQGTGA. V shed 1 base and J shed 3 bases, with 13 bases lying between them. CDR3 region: CASSLKARGSYNSPLHF. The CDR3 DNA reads TGTGCCAGCAGCTTAAAGGCGCGAGGGAGCTATAATTCACCCCTCCACTTT.

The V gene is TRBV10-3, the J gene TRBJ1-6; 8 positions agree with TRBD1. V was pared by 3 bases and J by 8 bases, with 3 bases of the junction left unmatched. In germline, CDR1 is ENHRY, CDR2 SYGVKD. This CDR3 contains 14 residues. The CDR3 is CAISEVDRDSPLHF. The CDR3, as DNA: TGTGCCATCAGTGAAGTGGACAGGGATTCACCCCTCCACTTT.

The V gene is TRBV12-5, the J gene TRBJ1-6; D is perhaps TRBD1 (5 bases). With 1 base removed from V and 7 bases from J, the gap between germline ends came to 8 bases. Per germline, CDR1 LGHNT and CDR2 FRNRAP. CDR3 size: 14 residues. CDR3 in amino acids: CASGLGRENSPLHF. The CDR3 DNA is TGTGCTAGTGGTTTGGGCAGGGAGAATTCACCCCTCCACTTT.

CDR3 nucleotide sequence: TGTGCCAGCAGCTTAGAAGTTCAAGAGACCCAGTACTTC. Protein product: CASSLEVQETQYF. The chain is built from TRBV7-9 and TRBJ2-5; the D is unclear. The germline V and J ends were trimmed by 1 base and 2 bases, with 5 bases remaining between them. CDR3 length equals 13 residues. CDR1 is SEHNR, CDR2 FQNEAQ, per germline (reference sequence).

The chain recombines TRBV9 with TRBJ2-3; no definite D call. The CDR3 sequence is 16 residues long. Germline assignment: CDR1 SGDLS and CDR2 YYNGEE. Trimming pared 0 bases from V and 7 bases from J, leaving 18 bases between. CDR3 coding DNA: TGTGCCAGCAGCGTAGCGGGCCGCAATCTTGCGAATACGCAGTATTTT. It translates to CASSVAGRNLANTQYF. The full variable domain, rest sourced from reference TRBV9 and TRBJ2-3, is DSGVTQTPKHLITATGQRVTLRCSPRSGDLSVYWYQQSLDQGLQFLIQYYNGEERAKGNILERFSAQQFPDLHSELNLSSLELGDSALYFCASSVAGRNLANTQYFGPGTRLTVL.

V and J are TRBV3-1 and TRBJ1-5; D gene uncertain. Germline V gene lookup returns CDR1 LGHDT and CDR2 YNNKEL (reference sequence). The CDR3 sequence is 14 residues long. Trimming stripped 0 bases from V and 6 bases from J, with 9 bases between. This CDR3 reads CASSQEGGSQPQHF. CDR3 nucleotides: TGTGCCAGCAGCCAAGAGGGCGGGAGTCAGCCCCAGCATTTT.

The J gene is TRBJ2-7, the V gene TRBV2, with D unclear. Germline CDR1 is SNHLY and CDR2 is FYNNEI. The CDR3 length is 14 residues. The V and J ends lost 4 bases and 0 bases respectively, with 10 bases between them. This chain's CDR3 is CASSAVLDSYEQYF. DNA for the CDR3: TGTGCCAGCAGTGCCGTTCTAGACTCCTACGAGCAGTACTTC. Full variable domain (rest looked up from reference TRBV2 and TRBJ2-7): EPEVTQTPSHQVTQMGQEVILRCVPISNHLYFYWYRQILGQKVEFLVSFYNNEISEKSEIFDDQFSVERPDGSNFTLKIRSTKLEDSAMYFCASSAVLDSYEQYFGPGTRLTVT.

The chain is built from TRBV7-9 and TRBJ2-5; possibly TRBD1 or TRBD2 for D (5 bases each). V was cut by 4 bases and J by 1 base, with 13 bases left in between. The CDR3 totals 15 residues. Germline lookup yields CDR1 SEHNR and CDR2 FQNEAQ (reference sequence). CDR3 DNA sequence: TGTGCCAGCAGCTCGGGACGGAACCCCCAAGAGACCCAGTACTTC. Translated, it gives CASSSGRNPQETQYF.

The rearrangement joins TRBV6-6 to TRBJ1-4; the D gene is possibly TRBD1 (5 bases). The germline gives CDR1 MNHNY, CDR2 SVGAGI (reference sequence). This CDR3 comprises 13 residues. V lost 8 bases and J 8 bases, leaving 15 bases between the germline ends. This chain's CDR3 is CASAGTRGEKLFF. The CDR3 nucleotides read TGTGCCAGCGCGGGCACCCGGGGGGAAAAACTGTTTTTT.

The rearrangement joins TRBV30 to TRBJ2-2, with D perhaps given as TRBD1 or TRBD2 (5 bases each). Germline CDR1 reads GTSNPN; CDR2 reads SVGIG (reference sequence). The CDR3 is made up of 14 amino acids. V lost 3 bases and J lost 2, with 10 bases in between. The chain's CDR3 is CAWRGTVNTGELFF. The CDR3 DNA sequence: TGTGCCTGGAGAGGGACGGTTAACACCGGGGAGCTGTTTTTT.

CDR3 sequence reads: CASSGRGAGELFF. In DNA, the CDR3 is TGTGCCAGCAGCGGGCGAGGGGCCGGGGAGCTGTTTTTT. This chain joins TRBV5-6 and TRBJ2-2, with D tentatively TRBD1 or TRBD2 (5 bases each). V lost 4 bases, J lost 6 bases, and 10 bases lay in between. The length of the CDR3 is 13 residues. Germline values: CDR1 SGHDT, CDR2 YYEEEE.